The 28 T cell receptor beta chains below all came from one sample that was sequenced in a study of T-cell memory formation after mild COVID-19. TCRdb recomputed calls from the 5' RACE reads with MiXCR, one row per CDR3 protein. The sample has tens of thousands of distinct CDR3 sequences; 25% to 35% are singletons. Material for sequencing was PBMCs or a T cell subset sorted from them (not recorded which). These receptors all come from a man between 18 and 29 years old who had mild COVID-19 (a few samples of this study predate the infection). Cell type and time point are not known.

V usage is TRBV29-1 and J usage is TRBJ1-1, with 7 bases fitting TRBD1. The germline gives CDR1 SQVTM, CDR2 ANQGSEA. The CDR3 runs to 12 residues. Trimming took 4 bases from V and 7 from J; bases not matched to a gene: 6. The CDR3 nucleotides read TGCAGCGTTGGGTCAGGGGGAGTTGAAGCTTTCTTT. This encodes CSVGSGGVEAFF.

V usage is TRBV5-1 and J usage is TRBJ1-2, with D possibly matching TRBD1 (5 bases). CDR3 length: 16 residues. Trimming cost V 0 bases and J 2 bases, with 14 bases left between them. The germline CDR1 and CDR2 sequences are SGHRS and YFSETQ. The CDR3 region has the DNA TGCGCCAGCAGCTTGGAACGGGGCCTTAAGAACTATGGCTACACCTTC. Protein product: CASSLERGLKNYGYTF.

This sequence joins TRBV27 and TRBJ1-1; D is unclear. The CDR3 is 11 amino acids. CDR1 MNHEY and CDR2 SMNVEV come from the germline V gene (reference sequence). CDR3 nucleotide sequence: TGTGTGACCGCTACCAACACTGAAGCTTTCTTT. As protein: CVTATNTEAFF.

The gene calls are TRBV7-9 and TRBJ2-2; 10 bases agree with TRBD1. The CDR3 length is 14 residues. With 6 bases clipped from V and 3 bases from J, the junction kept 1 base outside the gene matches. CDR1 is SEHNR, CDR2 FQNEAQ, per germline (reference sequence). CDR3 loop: CASRTGGDTGELFF. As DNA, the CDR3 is TGTGCCAGCAGGACAGGGGGCGACACCGGGGAGCTGTTTTTT.

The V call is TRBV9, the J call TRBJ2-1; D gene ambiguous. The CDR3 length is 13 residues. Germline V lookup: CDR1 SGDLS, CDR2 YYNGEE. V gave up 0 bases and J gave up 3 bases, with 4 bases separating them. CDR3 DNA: TGTGCCAGCAGCGTAGATCTCTACAATGAGCAGTTCTTC. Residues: CASSVDLYNEQFF.

The CDR3 DNA is TGTGCCAGCAGCTGGGCACTAGCGGGGGACCGTCCGAGCTCCTACGAGCAGTACGTC. The encoded protein is CASSWALAGDRPSSYEQYV. The V call is TRBV7-9, the J call TRBJ2-7; TRBD2 aligns across 11 bases. CDR1 is SEHNR and CDR2 is FQNEAQ in the germline V gene (reference sequence). The V segment lost 4 bases and the J segment 0 bases; nucleotides outside the gene matches: 14. This CDR3 region has 19 residues.

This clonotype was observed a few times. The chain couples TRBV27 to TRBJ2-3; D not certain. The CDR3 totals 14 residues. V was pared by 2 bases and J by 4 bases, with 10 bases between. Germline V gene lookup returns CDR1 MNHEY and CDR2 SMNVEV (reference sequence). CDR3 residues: CASSLIGDPDTQYF. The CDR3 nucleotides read TGTGCCAGCAGTTTAATAGGTGACCCAGATACGCAGTATTTT.

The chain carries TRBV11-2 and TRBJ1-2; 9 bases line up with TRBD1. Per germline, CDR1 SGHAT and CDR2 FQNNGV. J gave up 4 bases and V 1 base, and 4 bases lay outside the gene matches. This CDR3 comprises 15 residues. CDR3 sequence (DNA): TGTGCCAGCAGCTTAGTGGTGACAGGGGGCTATGGCTACACCTTC. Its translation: CASSLVVTGGYGYTF.

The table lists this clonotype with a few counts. The CDR3 loop reads CASSQEGRGAENTIYF. CDR3 DNA sequence: TGTGCCAGCAGCCAAGAGGGTAGGGGCGCCGAAAACACCATATATTTT. The gene calls are TRBV3-2 and TRBJ1-3; the DNA was not compared with TRBD1, the D call given in the table. TRBV3-2 is a pseudogene segment. The CDR3 runs to 16 residues.

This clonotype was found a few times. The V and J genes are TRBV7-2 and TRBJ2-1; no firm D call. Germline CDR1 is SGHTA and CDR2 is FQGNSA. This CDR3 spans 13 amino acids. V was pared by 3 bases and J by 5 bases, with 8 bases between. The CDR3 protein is CASSLDRNNEQFF. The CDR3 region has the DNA TGTGCCAGCAGCTTGGACCGGAACAATGAGCAGTTCTTC.

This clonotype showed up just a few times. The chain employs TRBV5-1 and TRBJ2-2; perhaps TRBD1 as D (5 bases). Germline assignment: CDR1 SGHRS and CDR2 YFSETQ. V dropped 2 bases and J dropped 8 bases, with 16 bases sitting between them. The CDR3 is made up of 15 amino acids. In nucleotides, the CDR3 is TGCGCCAGCAGCTTCTTTGGCAGGGCGGAGGGGGAGCTGTTTTTT. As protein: CASSFFGRAEGELFF.

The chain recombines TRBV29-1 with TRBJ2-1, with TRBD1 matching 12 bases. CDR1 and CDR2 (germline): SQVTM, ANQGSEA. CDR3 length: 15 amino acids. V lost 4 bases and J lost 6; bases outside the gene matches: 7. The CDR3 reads CSVGGTGGAVNEQFF. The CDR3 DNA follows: TGCAGCGTTGGGGGGACAGGGGGCGCGGTCAATGAGCAGTTCTTC.

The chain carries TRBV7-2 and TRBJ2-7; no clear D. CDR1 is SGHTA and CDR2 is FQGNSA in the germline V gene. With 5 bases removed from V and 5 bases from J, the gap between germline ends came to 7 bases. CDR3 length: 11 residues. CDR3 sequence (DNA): TGTGCCAGCAGCCCCCCGGACGAGCAGTACTTC. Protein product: CASSPPDEQYF.

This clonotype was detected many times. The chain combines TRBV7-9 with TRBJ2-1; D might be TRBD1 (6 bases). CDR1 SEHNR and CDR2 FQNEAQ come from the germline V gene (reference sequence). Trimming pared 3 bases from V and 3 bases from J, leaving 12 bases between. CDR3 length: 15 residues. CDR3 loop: CASSFHRGFYNEQFF. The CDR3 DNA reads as TGTGCCAGCAGCTTCCATAGGGGGTTCTACAATGAGCAGTTCTTC.

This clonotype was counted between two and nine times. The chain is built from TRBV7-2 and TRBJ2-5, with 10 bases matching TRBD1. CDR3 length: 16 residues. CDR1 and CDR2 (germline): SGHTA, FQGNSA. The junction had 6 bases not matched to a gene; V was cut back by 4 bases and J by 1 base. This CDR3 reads CASSSGQGGLQETQYF. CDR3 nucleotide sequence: TGTGCCAGCAGCTCTGGACAGGGGGGCCTCCAAGAGACCCAGTACTTC.

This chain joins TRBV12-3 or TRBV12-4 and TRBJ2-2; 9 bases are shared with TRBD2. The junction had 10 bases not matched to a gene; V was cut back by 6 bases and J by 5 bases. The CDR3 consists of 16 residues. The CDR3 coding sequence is TGTGCCAGCAGATATAGCGGGGGCCGGAATACCGGGGAGCTGTTTTTT. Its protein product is CASRYSGGRNTGELFF.

The CDR3 loop is CSARWVYGTGQKGQYF. The CDR3 DNA sequence: TGCAGTGCTAGATGGGTCTATGGGACAGGGCAGAAGGGGCAGTACTTC. The chain carries TRBV20-1 and TRBJ2-7, with TRBD1 identical over 9 bases. In germline, CDR1 is DFQATT, CDR2 SNEGSKA (reference sequence). The CDR3 totals 16 residues. J gave up 9 bases and V 2 bases, and 17 bases lay outside the gene matches.

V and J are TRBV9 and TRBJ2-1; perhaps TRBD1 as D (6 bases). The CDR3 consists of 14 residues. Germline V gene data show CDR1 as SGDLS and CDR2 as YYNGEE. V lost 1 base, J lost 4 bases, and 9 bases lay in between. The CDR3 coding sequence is TGTGCCAGCAGCGTAAGGGGGAAATACAATGAGCAGTTCTTC. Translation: CASSVRGKYNEQFF.

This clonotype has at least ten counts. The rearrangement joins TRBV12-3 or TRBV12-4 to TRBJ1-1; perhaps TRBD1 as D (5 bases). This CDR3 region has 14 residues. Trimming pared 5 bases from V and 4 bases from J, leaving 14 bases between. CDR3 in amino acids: CASSRGPGSTEAFF. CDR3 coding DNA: TGTGCCAGCAGTCGGGGACCGGGTAGCACTGAAGCTTTCTTT.

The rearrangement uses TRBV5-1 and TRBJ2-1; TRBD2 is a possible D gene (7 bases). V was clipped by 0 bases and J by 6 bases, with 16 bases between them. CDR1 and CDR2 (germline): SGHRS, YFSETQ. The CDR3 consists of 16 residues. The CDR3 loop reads CASSLVGGGAPNEQFF. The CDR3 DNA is TGCGCCAGCAGCTTGGTTGGAGGGGGGGCGCCCAATGAGCAGTTCTTC.

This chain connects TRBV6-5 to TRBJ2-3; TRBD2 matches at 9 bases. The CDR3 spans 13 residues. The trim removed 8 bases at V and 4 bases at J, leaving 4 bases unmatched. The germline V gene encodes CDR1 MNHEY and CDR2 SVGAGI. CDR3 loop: CASRQRGADTQYF. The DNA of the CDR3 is TGTGCCAGCCGCCAGCGGGGGGCAGATACGCAGTATTTT.

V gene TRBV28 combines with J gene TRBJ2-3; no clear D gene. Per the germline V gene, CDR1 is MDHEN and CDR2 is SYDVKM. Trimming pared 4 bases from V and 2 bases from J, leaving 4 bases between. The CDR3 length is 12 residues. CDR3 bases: TGTGCCAGCAGTTCATACACAGATACGCAGTATTTT. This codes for CASSSYTDTQYF.

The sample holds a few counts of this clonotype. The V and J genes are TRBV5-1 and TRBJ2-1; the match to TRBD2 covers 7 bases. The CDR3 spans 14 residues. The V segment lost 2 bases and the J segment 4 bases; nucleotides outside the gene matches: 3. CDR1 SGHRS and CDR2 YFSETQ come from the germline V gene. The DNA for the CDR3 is TGCGCCAGCAGCTTTCGCGGGGGTTACAATGAGCAGTTCTTC. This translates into CASSFRGGYNEQFF.

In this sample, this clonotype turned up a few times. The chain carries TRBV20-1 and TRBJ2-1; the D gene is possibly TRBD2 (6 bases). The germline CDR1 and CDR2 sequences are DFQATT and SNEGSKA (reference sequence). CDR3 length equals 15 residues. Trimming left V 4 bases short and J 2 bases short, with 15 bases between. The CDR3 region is CSATTLAEPYNEQFF. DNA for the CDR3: TGCAGTGCTACTACTTTAGCGGAACCCTACAATGAGCAGTTCTTC.

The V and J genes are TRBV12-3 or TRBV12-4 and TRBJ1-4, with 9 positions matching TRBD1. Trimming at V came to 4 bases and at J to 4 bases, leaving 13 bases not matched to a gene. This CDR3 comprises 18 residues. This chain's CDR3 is CASSSSRKWTGDNEKLFF. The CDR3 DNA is TGTGCCAGCAGTTCAAGCCGGAAGTGGACAGGGGATAATGAAAAACTGTTTTTT.

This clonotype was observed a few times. The CDR3 DNA is TGCAGCGCGCGGGGGGAAGGCTATGAGCAGTTCTTC. This codes for CSARGEGYEQFF. The chain joins TRBV29-1 to TRBJ2-1; 8 bases are shared with TRBD2. In germline, CDR1 is SQVTM, CDR2 ANQGSEA. The CDR3 runs to 12 residues. J gave up 8 bases and V 7 bases, and 7 bases lay outside the gene matches.

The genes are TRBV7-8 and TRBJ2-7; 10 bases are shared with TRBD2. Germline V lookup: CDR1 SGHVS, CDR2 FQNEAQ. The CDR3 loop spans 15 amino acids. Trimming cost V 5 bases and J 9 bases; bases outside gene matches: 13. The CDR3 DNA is TGTGCCAGCAGCCCGGGGCCCAGCGGGGGGGCGGGGCAGTACTTC. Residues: CASSPGPSGGAGQYF. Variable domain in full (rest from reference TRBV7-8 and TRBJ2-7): GAGVSQSPRYKVAKRGQDVALRCDPISGHVSLFWYQQALGQGPEFLTYFQNEAQLDKSGLPSDRFFAERPEGSVSTLKIQRTQQEDSAVYLCASSPGPSGGAGQYFGPGTRLTVT.

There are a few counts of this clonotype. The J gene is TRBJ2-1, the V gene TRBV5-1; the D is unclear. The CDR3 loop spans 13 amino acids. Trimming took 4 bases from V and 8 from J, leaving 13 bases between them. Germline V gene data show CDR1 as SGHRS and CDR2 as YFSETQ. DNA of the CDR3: TGCGCCAGCAGCCCGAAGGCCTGGGATGAGCAGTTCTTC. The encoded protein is CASSPKAWDEQFF.